What follows are 21 T cell receptor beta chains derived from one specimen sequenced in a study of T cells after somatic rescue of genetic block. The protocol was immunoSEQ multiplex PCR, while the TCRdb copy is restricted to in-frame clones and leaves out a portion. The sample records about 88,000 clones, 80% to 90% being singletons. Source material: peripheral blood mononuclear cells (PBMCs). Receptors originate from a woman aged 18-35 years.

This clone was observed a single time. The chain recombines TRBV5-1 with TRBJ2-1; D not certain. Per the germline V gene, CDR1 is SGHRS and CDR2 is YFSETQ. The germline V and J ends were trimmed by 0 bases and 0 bases, with 10 bases remaining between them. The length of the CDR3 is 16 residues. The CDR3: CASSLVSQSSYNEQFF. CDR3 nucleotides: TGCGCCAGCAGCTTGGTTAGTCAGAGCTCCTACAATGAGCAGTTCTTC.

The chain carries TRBV6-4 and TRBJ1-2; D not resolved. Trimming removed 2 bases from V and 5 bases from J, with 6 bases in between. The CDR3 sequence is 12 residues long. Germline V gene sequence: CDR1 MRHNA, CDR2 SNTAGT. CDR3: CASSDGDYGYTF. The CDR3 coding sequence is TGTGCCAGCAGTGACGGGGATTATGGCTACACCTTC.

The rearrangement joins TRBV7-3 to TRBJ2-1, with TRBD2 matching 14 bases. V shed 4 bases and J 4 bases; nucleotides not matched to a gene: 3. CDR3 length equals 16 residues. Germline V gene data show CDR1 as SGHTA and CDR2 as FQGTGA. The CDR3 region is CASSSGLAGVYNEQFF. The CDR3 nucleotides read TGTGCCAGCAGCTCGGGACTAGCGGGAGTTTACAATGAGCAGTTCTTC.

This clone has only one observation. This chain joins TRBV7-3 and TRBJ1-1; 7 nucleotides line up with TRBD1. CDR1 and CDR2 (germline): SGHTA, FQGTGA. With 6 bases clipped from V and 4 bases from J, the junction kept 11 bases outside the gene matches. The CDR3 sequence is 15 residues long. CDR3 in amino acids: CASSYNRGAVTEAFF. CDR3 nucleotide sequence: TGTGCCAGCAGTTACAACAGGGGCGCGGTCACTGAAGCTTTCTTT.

Only a few counts were recorded for this clone. The V call is TRBV5-4, the J call TRBJ1-4; no clear D gene. The V end was cut by 2 bases, the J end by 0 bases, with 5 bases between. In germline, CDR1 is SGHNT, CDR2 YYREEE (reference sequence). The CDR3 is 14 residues long. CDR3 bases: TGTGCCAGCAGCTTAGCAGCAACTAATGAAAAACTGTTTTTT. Translated, it gives CASSLAATNEKLFF.

This rearrangement joins TRBV28 to TRBJ2-1; TRBD2 matches 8 bases. CDR3 length: 14 residues. The germline V gene has CDR1 MDHEN and CDR2 SYDVKM. Trimming at V came to 3 bases and at J to 7 bases, leaving 5 bases not matched to a gene. In nucleotides, the CDR3 is TGTGCCAGCAGTTTTGTTAGCGGGAAAAATGAGCAGTTCTTC. Protein sequence: CASSFVSGKNEQFF.

This clone has a handful of counts. The chain carries TRBV4-2 and TRBJ2-4; maybe TRBD1 (5 bases). Trimming took 2 bases from V and 9 from J, leaving 8 bases between them. Germline assignment: CDR1 LGHNA and CDR2 YNFKEQ. The CDR3 is 12 residues long. CDR3 protein: CASSQWQGIQYF. CDR3 sequence (DNA): TGTGCCAGCAGCCAATGGCAGGGCATTCAGTACTTC.

V and J are TRBV30 and TRBJ2-5; 11 nucleotides line up with TRBD2. CDR1 is GTSNPN, CDR2 SVGIG, per germline (reference sequence). J gave up 5 bases and V 4 bases, and 6 bases lay outside the gene matches. This CDR3 has 14 amino acids. The chain's CDR3 is CAWTLSGRGETQYF. Written as DNA, the CDR3 is TGTGCCTGGACACTTAGCGGGAGGGGGGAGACCCAGTACTTC.

Only one count was recorded for this clone. V and J are TRBV6-5 and TRBJ2-7; D might be TRBD1 or TRBD2, each matching 5 bases. The CDR3 contains 14 residues. The V gene lost 0 bases and the J gene lost 2 bases, with 8 bases spanning the gap. CDR1 and CDR2 (germline): MNHEY, SVGAGI. The CDR3 loop reads CASSYSGTAYEQYF. The CDR3 nucleotides read TGTGCCAGCAGTTACTCCGGGACCGCCTACGAGCAGTACTTC.

V gene TRBV9 combines with J gene TRBJ1-1, with D uncertain. This CDR3 is 15 amino acids long. Trimming pared 4 bases from V and 0 bases from J, leaving 13 bases between. Germline loops: CDR1 SGDLS, CDR2 YYNGEE. CDR3 nucleotide sequence: TGTGCCAGCAGCACCTCCGGGGAGATGAACACTGAAGCTTTCTTT. Protein product: CASSTSGEMNTEAFF. The variable domain in full, completed from reference TRBV9 and TRBJ1-1, reads DSGVTQTPKHLITATGQRVTLRCSPRSGDLSVYWYQQSLDQGLQFLIQYYNGEERAKGNILERFSAQQFPDLHSELNLSSLELGDSALYFCASSTSGEMNTEAFFGQGTRLTVV.

This sequence joins TRBV11-3 and TRBJ2-7; 7 positions match TRBD2. Germline V gene sequence: CDR1 SGHNT, CDR2 YENEEA. Trimming took 5 bases from V and 4 from J; bases not matched to a gene: 14. This CDR3 has 16 amino acids. The CDR3 region has the DNA TGTGCCAGCAGCGACTCCGTGAGGCTAGCGGTTTACGAGCAGTACTTC. Translating it yields CASSDSVRLAVYEQYF.

This clone was seen a handful of times. The V gene is TRBV11-3, the J gene TRBJ2-2; D possibly corresponds to TRBD1 (7 bases). Trimming left V 3 bases short and J 14 bases short, with 13 bases between. CDR1 SGHNT and CDR2 YENEEA come from the germline V gene. The CDR3 loop spans 12 amino acids. This chain's CDR3 is CASSFDREELFF. The CDR3 bases are TGTGCCAGCAGCTTTGACAGGGAGGAACTGTTTTTT.

The chain carries TRBV7-2 and TRBJ1-2, with 7 bases lining up with TRBD1. Germline CDR1 and CDR2: SGHTA and FQGNSA. The CDR3 consists of 13 residues. V was pared by 0 bases and J by 7 bases, with 2 bases of the junction left unmatched. In nucleotides, the CDR3 is TGTGCCAGCAGCTTAGCTGACAGGGCTGGCTACACCTTC. Protein: CASSLADRAGYTF.

The V and J genes are TRBV28 and TRBJ2-7; D remains ambiguous. Germline-derived CDR1 and CDR2 are MDHEN and SYDVKM. There are 14 residues in the CDR3. V was clipped by 6 bases and J by 2 bases, with 14 bases between them. CDR3 sequence reads: CASRPTMIPYEQYF. The CDR3 region has the DNA TGTGCCAGCAGGCCGACGATGATCCCCTACGAGCAGTACTTC. The complete variable domain, with remaining parts taken from reference TRBV28 and TRBJ2-7, reads DVKVTQSSRYLVKRTGEKVFLECVQDMDHENMFWYRQDPGLGLRLIYFSYDVKMKEKGDIPEGYSVSREKKERFSLILESASTNQTSMYLCASRPTMIPYEQYFGPGTRLTVT.

The rearrangement joins TRBV7-2 to TRBJ2-3, with TRBD2 matching 11 bases. The V and J ends lost 1 base and 0 bases, in that order; junction bases with no gene match: 6. The CDR3 length is 18 residues. Germline V CDR1 and CDR2: SGHTA, FQGNSA. CDR3 sequence (DNA): TGTGCCAGCAGCTTAGAACTAGCGGGGGCCTCCAGCACAGATACGCAGTATTTT. Translated, it gives CASSLELAGASSTDTQYF. The full variable domain, in which reference TRBV7-2 and TRBJ2-3 provide the parts outside the CDR3, is GAGVSQSPSNKVTEKGKDVELRCDPISGHTALYWYRQSLGQGLEFLIYFQGNSAPDKSGLPSDRFSAERTGGSVSTLTIQRTQQEDSAVYLCASSLELAGASSTDTQYFGPGTRLTVL.

This chain joins TRBV27 and TRBJ1-5; D ambiguous. The CDR3 is 12 amino acids. The V gene lost 3 bases and the J gene lost 7 bases, with 7 bases spanning the gap. Germline V gives CDR1 MNHEY, CDR2 SMNVEV (reference sequence). The CDR3 sequence is CASSFRVQPQHF. Written as DNA, the CDR3 is TGTGCCAGCAGTTTTCGAGTGCAGCCCCAGCATTTT.

V gene TRBV27 combines with J gene TRBJ2-5; D possibly matches TRBD1 or TRBD2 (5 bases each). This CDR3 region has 13 residues. V dropped 7 bases and J dropped 1 base, with 10 bases sitting between them. Germline values: CDR1 MNHEY, CDR2 SMNVEV (reference sequence). In DNA form, the CDR3 reads TGTGCCAGCACGGGGCAGCTCCAAGAGACCCAGTACTTC. This encodes CASTGQLQETQYF.

This chain uses TRBV28 with TRBJ2-1, with TRBD2 matching over 8 bases. V gave up 5 bases and J gave up 4 bases; unmatched junction bases: 10. The CDR3 is 16 amino acids. The germline V gene has CDR1 MDHEN and CDR2 SYDVKM. The CDR3 loop reads CASSAHLSGSYNEQFF. For the CDR3, the DNA is TGTGCCAGCAGTGCCCATCTGAGCGGGAGTTACAATGAGCAGTTCTTC.

The CDR3, as DNA: TGTGCCAGCAGCCCGACAGGGCTACATGAAAAACTGTTTTTT. Its translation is CASSPTGLHEKLFF. The chain recombines TRBV5-5 with TRBJ1-4, with 7 positions matching TRBD1. The V gene's germline CDR1 is SGHKS and CDR2 YYEKEE (reference sequence). V shed 4 bases and J 6 bases; nucleotides not matched to a gene: 6. The CDR3 length is 14 residues.

The rearrangement links TRBV19 to TRBJ2-6; no firm D call. The CDR3 loop spans 14 amino acids. The germline V gene has CDR1 LNHDA and CDR2 SQIVND (reference sequence). V was clipped by 3 bases and J by 2 bases, with 5 bases between them. CDR3 sequence: CASSISAGANVLTF. DNA for the CDR3: TGTGCCAGTAGTATCAGCGCTGGGGCCAACGTCCTGACTTTC.

The rearrangement links TRBV29-1 to TRBJ2-7; D remains unclear. CDR3 length equals 13 residues. CDR1 is SQVTM, CDR2 ANQGSEA, per germline. Trimming shortened V by 6 bases and J by 6 bases, and 18 bases separated the two germline ends. The DNA of the CDR3 is TGCAGCGTAAAAGGCCAGGCGCGCTTCGAGCAGTACTTC. Amino acids: CSVKGQARFEQYF.